These T cell receptor beta chains were read from a single sample in a study of CXCR3-negative and CXCR3-positive naive CD8 T cells. After re-calling the 5' RACE reads, TCRdb lists one entry per CDR3 protein, DNA absent. The ten most abundant clones cover approximately 0.28% of a sample with under 150,000 distinct CDR3 sequences. The specimen sequenced was naive CXCR3+ CD8+ T cells from blood. The source of these receptors is a human donor in good health. Some clones in this sample may be carry-over from other donors' samples. The CDR3 runs from the conserved cysteine through the conserved F or W. The order of the fields is J gene, V gene, CDR3 protein.

j_call: TRBJ2-1
v_call: TRBV14
cdr3_aa: CASSLLGGSYNEQFF

j_call: TRBJ2-1
v_call: TRBV7-9
cdr3_aa: CASIGRGGNEQFF

j_call: TRBJ1-1
v_call: TRBV28
cdr3_aa: CASSFGTDEAFF

j_call: TRBJ2-2
v_call: TRBV21-1
cdr3_aa: CASSKDRVRWELFF

j_call: TRBJ1-2
v_call: TRBV29-1
cdr3_aa: CSVVDSDGRYTF

j_call: TRBJ2-7
v_call: TRBV7-9
cdr3_aa: CASTIQGEEYF

j_call: TRBJ2-1
v_call: TRBV5-6
cdr3_aa: CASSFGLSNEQFF

j_call: TRBJ2-7
v_call: TRBV12-3/TRBV12-4
cdr3_aa: CASRRDKYYEQYF

j_call: TRBJ2-7
v_call: TRBV28
cdr3_aa: CASTRGQDYEQYF

j_call: TRBJ2-2
v_call: TRBV29-1
cdr3_aa: CSVLGPGGELFF

j_call: TRBJ1-1
v_call: TRBV6-5
cdr3_aa: CASSYSSREVTEAFF

j_call: TRBJ2-5
v_call: TRBV7-9
cdr3_aa: CASSSGTGSQETQYF

j_call: TRBJ2-7
v_call: TRBV5-5
cdr3_aa: CASSLDVGVGAYEQYF

j_call: TRBJ2-3
v_call: TRBV20-1
cdr3_aa: CSARDSERGWGTQYF

j_call: TRBJ2-5
v_call: TRBV29-1
cdr3_aa: CSVETGTVVKETQYF

j_call: TRBJ2-2
v_call: TRBV7-3
cdr3_aa: CASSHQAQGGRTGELFF

j_call: TRBJ2-1
v_call: TRBV27
cdr3_aa: CASSLWDSYNEQFF

j_call: TRBJ2-7
v_call: TRBV29-1
cdr3_aa: CSVVTGSSYEQYF

j_call: TRBJ2-1
v_call: TRBV12-3/TRBV12-4
cdr3_aa: CASRSHRDYEQFF

j_call: TRBJ2-1
v_call: TRBV20-1
cdr3_aa: CSARAVIYNEQFF

j_call: TRBJ2-2
v_call: TRBV4-1
cdr3_aa: CASSQASVVTNTGELFF

j_call: TRBJ1-2
v_call: TRBV6-6
cdr3_aa: CASSYSAESSYGYTF

j_call: TRBJ2-7
v_call: TRBV29-1
cdr3_aa: CSVGQGSREQYF

j_call: TRBJ2-7
v_call: TRBV7-9
cdr3_aa: CASSRTGPSYEQYF

j_call: TRBJ2-7
v_call: TRBV29-1
cdr3_aa: CSVGPGTGGIEQYF

j_call: TRBJ2-7
v_call: TRBV27
cdr3_aa: CASSLSSGIAYEQYF

j_call: TRBJ2-7
v_call: TRBV12-3/TRBV12-4
cdr3_aa: CASSFSSAYEQYF

j_call: TRBJ2-1
v_call: TRBV28
cdr3_aa: CASSLGQGLWNEQFF

j_call: TRBJ1-2
v_call: TRBV12-3/TRBV12-4
cdr3_aa: CASSNTNSVGGYTF

j_call: TRBJ2-1
v_call: TRBV12-3/TRBV12-4
cdr3_aa: CASSFSTHNEQFF

j_call: TRBJ2-1
v_call: TRBV10-3
cdr3_aa: CAISEGLRDINYEQFF

j_call: TRBJ1-2
v_call: TRBV29-1
cdr3_aa: CSVDPDRHYGYTF

j_call: TRBJ1-1
v_call: TRBV5-6
cdr3_aa: CASRQGGYTEAFF

j_call: TRBJ2-3
v_call: TRBV28
cdr3_aa: CASSLQGTSTDTQYF

j_call: TRBJ2-3
v_call: TRBV13
cdr3_aa: CASSFVSGGADTQYF

j_call: TRBJ2-5
v_call: TRBV5-1
cdr3_aa: CASRRVGQETQYF

j_call: TRBJ1-1
v_call: TRBV6-2/TRBV6-3
cdr3_aa: CASSYMEWSAGTEAFF

j_call: TRBJ1-1
v_call: TRBV2
cdr3_aa: CASSEVGWTEAFF

j_call: TRBJ2-1
v_call: TRBV6-4
cdr3_aa: CASSATSGGNNEQFF

j_call: TRBJ2-2
v_call: TRBV25-1
cdr3_aa: CASSDYVGAGELFF

j_call: TRBJ1-2
v_call: TRBV12-3/TRBV12-4
cdr3_aa: CASSFTVLWGYTF

j_call: TRBJ2-7
v_call: TRBV7-9
cdr3_aa: CASLGTGGHEQYF

j_call: TRBJ1-1
v_call: TRBV12-3/TRBV12-4
cdr3_aa: CASSLSGSSGAFF

j_call: TRBJ2-7
v_call: TRBV29-1
cdr3_aa: CSVDREQGYEQYF

j_call: TRBJ2-7
v_call: TRBV7-2
cdr3_aa: CASSLGRTDVRGRTSYEQYF

j_call: TRBJ2-7
v_call: TRBV5-1
cdr3_aa: CASSIAGQSYEQYF

j_call: TRBJ2-3
v_call: TRBV5-4
cdr3_aa: CASSSGIASDTQYF

j_call: TRBJ2-3
v_call: TRBV7-8
cdr3_aa: CASSPGTKSKDTQYF